The following is a T cell receptor (beta chain) sequence with its context. This sample is part of a study of blood T cell repertoires in COVID-19. The data were produced by immunoSEQ multiplex PCR, yet TCRdb's version contains in-frame clones alone and is incomplete. In the table there are 300,000 to 350,000 clones, over 70% of which are singletons. The CDR3 is made up of 14 amino acids. Per the germline V gene, CDR1 is KGHDR and CDR2 is SFDVKD. Trimming took 5 bases from V and 7 from J, leaving 11 bases between them. This chain links TRBV24-1 with TRBJ1-6; weak D call: TRBD1 (6 bases). The clonotype originates from a man aged 25 to 40 who had recovered from COVID-19. The sequenced sample consisted of PBMCs or T cells enriched from blood (not recorded which). The CDR3 DNA sequence: TGTGCCACCAGTGTTAACAGGGACAATTCACCCCTCCACTTT. Its translation: CATSVNRDNSPLHF.